These 18 T cell receptor beta chains were sequenced from one sample in a study of blood T cell repertoires in COVID-19. Data came from immunoSEQ multiplex PCR; TCRdb stores just in-frame clones and leaves some out. Counted here are about 100,000 clones, around 87% occurring once; the ten biggest clones make up about 30%. Sequenced input: peripheral blood. These receptors originate from a woman of 80 years or more with acute or convalescent COVID-19.

V is TRBV9 and J is TRBJ2-7; 9 bases map to TRBD1. CDR1 and CDR2 (germline): SGDLS, YYNGEE. The CDR3 spans 15 residues. V lost 4 bases and J lost 0; bases outside the gene matches: 5. The CDR3 reads CASSSTTGGSYEQYF. The CDR3 DNA is TGTGCCAGCAGCTCTACGACAGGGGGCTCCTACGAGCAGTACTTC. The variable domain in full, with the rest retrieved from reference TRBV9 and TRBJ2-7, is DSGVTQTPKHLITATGQRVTLRCSPRSGDLSVYWYQQSLDQGLQFLIQYYNGEERAKGNILERFSAQQFPDLHSELNLSSLELGDSALYFCASSSTTGGSYEQYFGPGTRLTVT.

The chain uses TRBV3-1 (or the pseudogene TRBV3-2) and TRBJ2-7; 10 nucleotides line up with TRBD2. Germline lookup yields CDR1 LGHDT and CDR2 YNNKEL (reference sequence). Trimming cost V 1 base and J 7 bases; bases outside gene matches: 7. The CDR3 loop spans 15 amino acids. CDR3 in amino acids: CASSQGGLAFGEQYF. The CDR3 bases are TGTGCCAGCAGCCAAGGGGGACTAGCGTTTGGGGAGCAGTACTTC.

V usage is TRBV7-2 and J usage is TRBJ1-1; 8 bases map to TRBD1. Looked up from germline, CDR1 is SGHTA and CDR2 is FQGNSA. The CDR3 length is 15 residues. Trimming at V came to 5 bases and at J to 2 bases, leaving 7 bases not matched to a gene. The CDR3 spells CASSKDRVRNTEAFF. The CDR3 DNA follows: TGTGCCAGCAGCAAGGACAGGGTCCGTAACACTGAAGCTTTCTTT.

The chain employs TRBV5-1 and TRBJ2-3; a possible D gene is TRBD2 (6 bases). Per the germline V gene, CDR1 is SGHRS and CDR2 is YFSETQ. The CDR3 loop spans 14 amino acids. Trimming took off 3 bases at V and 4 bases at J, with 12 bases between the two ends. CDR3 bases: TGCGCCAGCAGCTCGACTAGTAGAGCAGATACGCAGTATTTT. Encoded protein: CASSSTSRADTQYF.

This clone was counted a single time. The chain employs TRBV29-1 and TRBJ2-4; D might be TRBD1 (7 bases). The CDR3 sequence is 12 residues long. CDR1 SQVTM and CDR2 ANQGSEA come from the germline V gene. Trimming took off 5 bases at V and 6 bases at J, with 11 bases between the two ends. The CDR3 loop is CSVLQGGNIQYF. The CDR3 DNA follows: TGCAGCGTTTTGCAGGGGGGAAACATTCAGTACTTC.

In its sample, this clone ranks as medium-sized. The chain joins TRBV27 to TRBJ1-1, with a weak D call TRBD1 (6 bases). V was cut by 2 bases and J by 5 bases, with 15 bases left in between. Germline CDR1 and CDR2: MNHEY and SMNVEV (reference sequence). The CDR3 sequence is 15 residues long. CDR3 amino acids: CASSLVAQGRTEAFF. The CDR3 region has the DNA TGTGCCAGCAGTTTAGTGGCACAGGGTCGGACTGAAGCTTTCTTT.

The chain recombines TRBV6-5 with TRBJ1-4, with TRBD1 matching over 7 bases. The CDR3 sequence is 14 residues long. Germline assignment: CDR1 MNHEY and CDR2 SVGAGI. Unmatched junction bases numbered 7, after V lost 8 bases and J lost 4 bases. CDR3 nucleotides: TGTGCCAGCCACGACAGGGTTTTTAATGAAAAACTGTTTTTT. It yields the protein CASHDRVFNEKLFF.

V and J are TRBV11-2 and TRBJ2-1, with 7 positions matching TRBD2. Trimming took 1 base from V and 4 from J; bases not matched to a gene: 7. Per the germline V gene, CDR1 is SGHAT and CDR2 is FQNNGV. CDR3 length: 16 amino acids. The CDR3 DNA reads TGTGCCAGCAGCTTAGTTTCTAGCGGAGTGTACAATGAGCAGTTCTTC. Residues: CASSLVSSGVYNEQFF.

The chain is built from TRBV18 and TRBJ1-2; D remains ambiguous. CDR3 length: 14 amino acids. V lost 3 bases, J lost 6 bases, and 14 bases lay in between. From germline, CDR1 is KGHSH and CDR2 LQKENI. CDR3: CASSPEGRSHGYTF. In DNA, the CDR3 is TGTGCCAGCTCACCCGAGGGCAGGTCCCATGGCTACACCTTC.

This chain joins TRBV4-1 and TRBJ1-5, with a tentative D call TRBD1 (5 bases). V was trimmed by 1 base and J by 4 bases, leaving 11 bases between them. CDR1 is MGHRA and CDR2 is YSYEKL in the germline V gene. The CDR3 is made up of 15 amino acids. This CDR3 reads CASSQGRGGNQPQHF. CDR3 nucleotides: TGCGCCAGCAGCCAAGGGAGGGGTGGGAATCAGCCCCAGCATTTT.

This clone is a singleton in its sample. The rearrangement joins TRBV5-4 to TRBJ1-2, with D perhaps TRBD1 (6 bases). Trimming left V 0 bases short and J 7 bases short, with 16 bases between. Looked up from germline, CDR1 is SGHNT and CDR2 is YYREEE (reference sequence). The CDR3 is 15 residues long. As DNA, the CDR3 is TGTGCCAGCAGCTTGGGGCAGGGGCTACGCGGTGGCTACACCTTC. Its translation: CASSLGQGLRGGYTF.

This clone showed up just a few times. The chain employs TRBV6-5 and TRBJ1-3; D unresolved. Germline lookup yields CDR1 MNHEY and CDR2 SVGAGI. The CDR3 has 15 amino acids. V was pared by 5 bases and J by 0 bases, with 11 bases between. CDR3 nucleotides: TGTGCCAGCAGTCGCGGACTGCTCTCTGGAAACACCATATATTTT. Protein sequence: CASSRGLLSGNTIYF.

This clone was observed once. The chain combines TRBV3-1 (or the pseudogene TRBV3-2) with TRBJ1-5, with 7 bases matching TRBD1. Germline trimming cut 3 bases from V and 1 base from J; bases unmatched to any gene: 6. CDR1 and CDR2 (germline): LGHDT, YNNKEL (reference sequence). CDR3 size: 16 residues. DNA for the CDR3: TGTGCCAGCAGCCATATTGACAGGGAGAGCAATCAGCCCCAGCATTTT. Amino acid sequence: CASSHIDRESNQPQHF.

The chain uses TRBV9 and TRBJ2-5, with 12 bases aligning to TRBD2. This CDR3 has 16 residues. V trimming: 3 bases; J trimming: 4 bases; junction bases outside the gene matches: 7. The germline gives CDR1 SGDLS, CDR2 YYNGEE. The CDR3 DNA reads as TGTGCCAGCAGCGGAGAGGCTAGCGGGGGGGCAGAGACCCAGTACTTC. Its protein product is CASSGEASGGAETQYF.

The chain links TRBV5-1 to TRBJ2-3, with 8 bases that match TRBD2. The germline gives CDR1 SGHRS, CDR2 YFSETQ. This CDR3 region has 14 residues. The V segment lost 5 bases and the J segment 5 bases; nucleotides outside the gene matches: 7. This chain's CDR3 is CASRGGGPGDTQYF. The CDR3 DNA sequence: TGCGCCAGCAGAGGCGGGGGGCCGGGAGATACGCAGTATTTT.

This clone showed up just a few times. The chain links TRBV6-2 or TRBV6-3 to TRBJ2-1; 9 nucleotides line up with TRBD2. The germline V gene has CDR1 MNHEY and CDR2 SVGEGT. The trim removed 2 bases at V and 9 bases at J, leaving 11 bases unmatched. The CDR3 runs to 16 residues. CDR3 in amino acids: CASSYAASGIRGEQFF. CDR3 DNA sequence: TGTGCCAGCAGTTACGCGGCTAGCGGGATCCGAGGTGAGCAGTTCTTC.

This sequence joins TRBV28 and TRBJ1-1; TRBD1 aligns across 8 bases. The CDR3 is 17 amino acids. Looked up from germline, CDR1 is MDHEN and CDR2 is SYDVKM. J lost 4 bases, V lost 2 bases, and 12 bases had no gene match. CDR3 in amino acids: CASSLGSGGPVGTEAFF. DNA of the CDR3: TGTGCCAGCAGTTTAGGGTCAGGGGGCCCGGTGGGCACTGAAGCTTTCTTT.

The chain uses TRBV4-1 and TRBJ1-5, with D perhaps TRBD1 (5 bases). V lost 0 bases and J 4 bases, leaving 13 bases between the germline ends. Germline values: CDR1 MGHRA, CDR2 YSYEKL. The CDR3 covers 16 residues. CDR3 protein: CASSQEGHGGNQPQHF. The DNA of the CDR3 is TGCGCCAGCAGCCAAGAAGGCCACGGGGGTAATCAGCCCCAGCATTTT.